Presented here are 32 T cell receptor beta chains from one specimen sequenced in a study of T cell responses to AZD1222 COVID-19 vaccine. The repertoire was sequenced with immunoSEQ multiplex PCR; TCRdb's copy has only in-frame clones and lacks some. The sample holds some 120,000 clones; 88% are singletons and the top ten take under 9%. Sequencing was performed on peripheral blood, taken on day 0 of AZD1222 vaccination. All receptors come from an adult in good health.

This clone was detected only a few times. The chain couples TRBV27 to TRBJ2-5, with TRBD1 as a possible D gene (6 bases). CDR3 size: 13 residues. From germline, CDR1 is MNHEY and CDR2 SMNVEV (reference sequence). The V gene lost 6 bases and the J gene lost 2 bases, with 10 bases spanning the gap. The CDR3 loop reads CASSPGQQETQYF. For the CDR3, the DNA is TGTGCCAGCAGCCCTGGACAGCAAGAGACCCAGTACTTC.

CDR3 residues: CAITDSYKTDTQYF. The CDR3 nucleotides read TGTGCCATCACGGACAGCTACAAAACAGATACGCAGTATTTT. J is TRBJ2-3 and V is TRBV10-3; tentative D call: TRBD1 (6 bases). This CDR3 is 14 amino acids long. V was shortened by 7 bases and J by 3 bases, with 14 bases between the two germline ends. CDR1 and CDR2 (germline): ENHRY, SYGVKD.

In this sample, this clone turned up once. This chain joins TRBV27 and TRBJ1-1; D gene unclear. The germline V and J ends were trimmed by 2 bases and 4 bases, with 11 bases remaining between them. The germline CDR1 and CDR2 sequences are MNHEY and SMNVEV (reference sequence). The CDR3 runs to 14 residues. The CDR3 loop is CASSLSRPSTEAFF. The CDR3 coding sequence is TGTGCCAGCAGTTTAAGCAGACCAAGCACTGAAGCTTTCTTT.

The chain uses TRBV11-2 and TRBJ2-1; TRBD2 aligns across 11 bases. The ends lost 2 bases at V and 9 bases at J; junction bases unmatched: 15. The CDR3 contains 18 residues. In germline, CDR1 is SGHAT, CDR2 FQNNGV. CDR3 nucleotide sequence: TGTGCCAGCAGCTTAACAACTAGCGGGGGCCCACGAGCTAGTGAGCAGTTCTTC. Amino acid sequence: CASSLTTSGGPRASEQFF.

The chain recombines TRBV20-1 with TRBJ1-2; D ambiguous. The germline V and J ends were trimmed by 3 bases and 4 bases, with 9 bases remaining between them. The length of the CDR3 is 12 residues. Germline V gene sequence: CDR1 DFQATT, CDR2 SNEGSKA (reference sequence). CDR3 region: CSASRSVYGYTF. The DNA of the CDR3 is TGCAGTGCTAGTAGGTCTGTCTATGGCTACACCTTC.

V usage is TRBV27 and J usage is TRBJ2-5; a weak D match, TRBD2 (6 bases). There are 11 residues in the CDR3. CDR1 and CDR2 (germline): MNHEY, SMNVEV (reference sequence). V lost 2 bases, J lost 10 bases, and 8 bases lay in between. CDR3 DNA sequence: TGTGCCAGCAGTTTAGGAGGGCTCCAGTACTTC. This gives the protein CASSLGGLQYF.

This chain uses TRBV24-1 with TRBJ2-1, with D possibly matching TRBD1 (6 bases). This CDR3 contains 16 residues. The V end was cut by 3 bases, the J end by 7 bases, with 18 bases between. CDR1 KGHDR and CDR2 SFDVKD come from the germline V gene. The CDR3 is CATSDPGRGMGNEQFF. As DNA, the CDR3 is TGTGCCACCAGTGATCCGGGCAGGGGCATGGGGAATGAGCAGTTCTTC.

The chain has TRBV6-5 and TRBJ2-7; the D gene could be TRBD1 or TRBD2 (6 bases each). The germline V gene has CDR1 MNHEY and CDR2 SVGAGI. The germline V and J ends were trimmed by 8 bases and 2 bases, with 13 bases remaining between them. The CDR3 covers 13 residues. The CDR3 reads CASRGTLAYEQYF. DNA for the CDR3: TGTGCCAGCCGGGGGACATTGGCCTACGAGCAGTACTTC.

The chain employs TRBV5-1 and TRBJ2-2; 12 positions agree with TRBD2. Losses at the gene ends were 4 bases for V and 5 bases for J; bases not matched to a gene: 6. This CDR3 is built from 16 residues. The germline CDR1 and CDR2 sequences are SGHRS and YFSETQ. The CDR3 nucleotides are TGCGCCAGCAGCCCGCCGGGACTAGCGGGTACCGGGGAGCTGTTTTTT. It specifies CASSPPGLAGTGELFF.

The chain couples TRBV6-2 or TRBV6-3 to TRBJ1-5, with no clear D. From germline, CDR1 is MNHEY and CDR2 SVGEGT. Trimming took 5 bases from V and 6 from J, leaving 11 bases between them. The length of the CDR3 is 13 residues. CDR3 sequence: CASSALFGQPQHF. CDR3 in DNA: TGTGCCAGCAGTGCGTTATTCGGTCAGCCCCAGCATTTT.

The J gene is TRBJ1-1, the V gene TRBV9; D is unclear. The CDR3 totals 13 residues. The V end lost 1 base, the J end lost 7 bases, and 11 bases lay between the germline ends. The germline gives CDR1 SGDLS, CDR2 YYNGEE. CDR3 coding DNA: TGTGCCAGCAGCGTATTTGGTCTAGGTGAAGCTTTCTTT. Its protein product is CASSVFGLGEAFF. The whole variable domain, filled in from reference TRBV9 and TRBJ1-1, reads DSGVTQTPKHLITATGQRVTLRCSPRSGDLSVYWYQQSLDQGLQFLIQYYNGEERAKGNILERFSAQQFPDLHSELNLSSLELGDSALYFCASSVFGLGEAFFGQGTRLTVV.

The chain links TRBV11-2 to TRBJ2-7; 7 nucleotides line up with TRBD1. J gave up 0 bases and V 5 bases, and 4 bases lay outside the gene matches. Germline lookup yields CDR1 SGHAT and CDR2 FQNNGV. This CDR3 contains 14 residues. The CDR3 sequence: CASSDRTGSYEQYF. The CDR3 DNA sequence: TGTGCCAGCAGCGACAGGACAGGCTCCTACGAGCAGTACTTC.

A remark on this clone: This specimen includes other DNA sequences encoding the same CDR3. The rearrangement links TRBV18 to TRBJ1-1; TRBD1 matches 9 bases. Unmatched junction bases numbered 0, after V lost 3 bases and J lost 4 bases. Germline V gene lookup returns CDR1 KGHSH and CDR2 LQKENI. The CDR3 extends over 13 amino acids. Here the CDR3 DNA reads TGTGCCAGCTCACCGGGACAGGGCACTGAAGCTTTCTTT. Translating it yields CASSPGQGTEAFF.

The chain recombines TRBV5-5 with TRBJ1-1; D not resolved. From germline, CDR1 is SGHKS and CDR2 YYEKEE (reference sequence). The germline V and J ends were trimmed by 0 bases and 5 bases, with 17 bases remaining between them. The length of the CDR3 is 16 residues. CDR3 bases: TGTGCCAGCAGCTTGGGCCCACTCTCGGCTTTTACTGAAGCTTTCTTT. Translating it yields CASSLGPLSAFTEAFF.

V and J are TRBV5-4 and TRBJ2-7; 8 bases are a match to TRBD2. V shed 5 bases and J 3 bases; nucleotides not matched to a gene: 4. This CDR3 comprises 13 residues. Germline lookup yields CDR1 SGHNT and CDR2 YYREEE (reference sequence). The CDR3 loop reads CASRPGLGYEQYF. The CDR3 DNA sequence: TGTGCCAGCAGGCCGGGACTAGGCTACGAGCAGTACTTC.

This clone was detected a few times. The V and J genes are TRBV5-1 and TRBJ2-2, with D possibly being TRBD1 (6 bases). The germline CDR1 and CDR2 sequences are SGHRS and YFSETQ. Trimming pared 4 bases from V and 6 bases from J, leaving 16 bases between. This CDR3 comprises 15 residues. The CDR3 DNA is TGCGCCAGCAGCCGGAATGGGGGCGAGGCCGGGGAGCTGTTTTTT. Translated: CASSRNGGEAGELFF.

The chain combines TRBV2 with TRBJ2-7; D not resolved. The germline CDR1 and CDR2 sequences are SNHLY and FYNNEI. V was trimmed by 4 bases and J by 3 bases, leaving 13 bases between them. The CDR3 loop spans 14 amino acids. The CDR3 DNA is TGTGCCAGCAGTGTGTCCTCACAGAACTACGAGCAGTACTTC. It translates to CASSVSSQNYEQYF.

This clone came up once. This sequence joins TRBV2 and TRBJ2-7; TRBD2 matches 11 bases. The CDR3 extends over 14 amino acids. Germline CDR1 reads SNHLY; CDR2 reads FYNNEI. After removal of 5 bases from V and 2 bases from J, the junction contained 2 bases not matched to a gene. CDR3 amino acids: CASSRLAGPYEQYF. The CDR3 nucleotides are TGTGCCAGCAGTCGACTAGCGGGACCCTACGAGCAGTACTTC. The entire variable domain, with the rest obtained from reference TRBV2 and TRBJ2-7, is as follows: EPEVTQTPSHQVTQMGQEVILRCVPISNHLYFYWYRQILGQKVEFLVSFYNNEISEKSEIFDDQFSVERPDGSNFTLKIRSTKLEDSAMYFCASSRLAGPYEQYFGPGTRLTVT.

The rearrangement links TRBV9 to TRBJ2-3; D ambiguous. Germline loops: CDR1 SGDLS, CDR2 YYNGEE. The CDR3 runs to 14 residues. With 0 bases removed from V and 8 bases from J, the gap between germline ends came to 13 bases. The CDR3 loop reads CASSVDLSVVTQYF. CDR3 sequence (DNA): TGTGCCAGCAGCGTAGACCTCTCGGTTGTTACGCAGTATTTT.

V gene TRBV9 combines with J gene TRBJ2-2, with a weak D call TRBD1 (6 bases). There are 15 residues in the CDR3. Trimming removed 0 bases at V and 6 bases at J, with 12 bases between. In germline, CDR1 is SGDLS, CDR2 YYNGEE. The DNA of the CDR3 is TGTGCCAGCAGCGTAGGGGGGCGAGGGTCCGGGGAGCTGTTTTTT. This gives the protein CASSVGGRGSGELFF.

The chain is built from TRBV5-1 and TRBJ1-5; D is unclear. Germline CDR1 and CDR2: SGHRS and YFSETQ. The CDR3 is made up of 13 amino acids. Trimming took off 4 bases at V and 1 base at J, with 6 bases between the two ends. CDR3 sequence: CASSADSNQPQHF. The CDR3 DNA reads TGCGCCAGCAGCGCGGACAGCAATCAGCCCCAGCATTTT.

This chain uses TRBV5-1 with TRBJ2-2, with no clear D. The CDR3 has 17 amino acids. The V gene lost 1 base and the J gene lost 4 bases, with 17 bases spanning the gap. In germline, CDR1 is SGHRS, CDR2 YFSETQ. CDR3 in DNA: TGCGCCAGCAGCTTGATGAAGTCCCCCAAGTTCACCGGGGAGCTGTTTTTT. Translation: CASSLMKSPKFTGELFF. Full variable domain (rest looked up from reference TRBV5-1 and TRBJ2-2): KAGVTQTPRYLIKTRGQQVTLSCSPISGHRSVSWYQQTPGQGLQFLFEYFSETQRNKGNFPGRFSGRQFSNSRSEMNVSTLELGDSALYLCASSLMKSPKFTGELFFGEGSRLTVL.

The rearrangement uses TRBV4-3 and TRBJ1-2; TRBD1 might be the D (6 bases). Trimming removed 0 bases at V and 4 bases at J, with 9 bases between. The CDR3 runs 14 residues. CDR1 is LGHNA and CDR2 is YSLEER in the germline V gene. CDR3 amino acids: CASSQDRGGYGYTF. CDR3 DNA sequence: TGCGCCAGCAGCCAAGACAGGGGAGGCTATGGCTACACCTTC.

This chain uses TRBV7-9 with TRBJ1-2, with TRBD1 as a possible D gene (5 bases). Trimming shortened V by 1 base and J by 6 bases, and 9 bases separated the two germline ends. This CDR3 has 13 residues. The germline CDR1 and CDR2 sequences are SEHNR and FQNEAQ (reference sequence). CDR3 sequence reads: CASSLGTTDGYTF. The CDR3 DNA reads as TGTGCCAGCAGCTTAGGGACAACCGATGGCTACACCTTC.

The chain couples TRBV24-1 to TRBJ1-2, with 7 bases matching TRBD1. V trimming: 2 bases; J trimming: 5 bases; junction bases outside the gene matches: 1. This CDR3 is built from 13 residues. Germline-derived CDR1 and CDR2 are KGHDR and SFDVKD. In DNA, the CDR3 is TGTGCCACCAGTGATTCGGGACAGTATGGCTACACCTTC. It encodes CATSDSGQYGYTF.

This clone was detected a few times. J is TRBJ2-7 and V is TRBV12-2; no check of the table's D call, TRBD2, against the DNA was made. TRBV12-2 is reported as a pseudogene. The CDR3 extends over 18 amino acids. CDR3 DNA sequence: TGTGCAAGTCGCTCACCCGCCGGGGGGCTGGAAGGGTTTTATGAGCAGTACTTC. Protein product: CASRSPAGGLEGFYEQYF.

This chain uses TRBV5-1 with TRBJ1-6; D remains unclear. The CDR3 extends over 15 amino acids. Germline V gives CDR1 SGHRS, CDR2 YFSETQ. The V gene lost 4 bases and the J gene lost 4 bases, with 12 bases spanning the gap. Here the CDR3 reads CASSSHTVYNSPLHF. In nucleotides, the CDR3 is TGCGCCAGCAGCAGTCACACAGTTTATAATTCACCCCTCCACTTT.

For the CDR3, the DNA is TGTGCCAGCAGCTTAGGACAGGGGTCCTACAATGAGCAGTTCTTC. The encoded protein is CASSLGQGSYNEQFF. The chain employs TRBV7-9 and TRBJ2-1, with 8 nucleotides matching TRBD1. Germline loops: CDR1 SEHNR, CDR2 FQNEAQ (reference sequence). Losses at the gene ends were 1 base for V and 1 base for J; bases not matched to a gene: 0. The CDR3 runs to 15 residues.

The CDR3 here is CASSSTGELDGYTF. CDR3 sequence (DNA): TGCGCCAGCAGCTCAACTGGGGAATTGGATGGCTACACCTTC. The chain couples TRBV5-1 to TRBJ1-2; no clear D gene. CDR1 is SGHRS, CDR2 YFSETQ, per germline. CDR3 length: 14 amino acids. The V gene lost 3 bases and the J gene lost 6 bases, with 15 bases spanning the gap.

This clone has only one observation. Other nucleotide sequences from this sample produce the same CDR3. The chain joins TRBV18 to TRBJ2-7; 11 bases match TRBD2. Germline-derived CDR1 and CDR2 are KGHSH and LQKENI. Losses at the gene ends were 3 bases for V and 2 bases for J; bases not matched to a gene: 3. The CDR3 covers 15 residues. CDR3 bases: TGTGCCAGCTCACCCGGGACTAGCGGTGCCTACGAGCAGTACTTC. Protein: CASSPGTSGAYEQYF.

CDR3 sequence: CASSLGFTSGSTDTQYF. The CDR3 region has the DNA TGCGCCAGCAGCTTGGGATTCACTAGCGGGAGCACAGATACGCAGTATTTT. V is TRBV5-1 and J is TRBJ2-3, with 9 bases identical to TRBD2. Unmatched junction bases numbered 5, after V lost 0 bases and J lost 0 bases. CDR1 and CDR2 from the germline V gene are SGHRS and YFSETQ. CDR3 length: 17 amino acids.

This clone occurred once. The rearrangement joins TRBV12-3 or TRBV12-4 to TRBJ1-1; D gene uncertain. The ends were cut back, 5 bases at V and 0 bases at J, with 7 bases in the middle. This CDR3 has 13 residues. The CDR3 sequence is CASSTAMNTEAFF. The CDR3 DNA sequence: TGTGCCAGCAGTACCGCTATGAACACTGAAGCTTTCTTT.